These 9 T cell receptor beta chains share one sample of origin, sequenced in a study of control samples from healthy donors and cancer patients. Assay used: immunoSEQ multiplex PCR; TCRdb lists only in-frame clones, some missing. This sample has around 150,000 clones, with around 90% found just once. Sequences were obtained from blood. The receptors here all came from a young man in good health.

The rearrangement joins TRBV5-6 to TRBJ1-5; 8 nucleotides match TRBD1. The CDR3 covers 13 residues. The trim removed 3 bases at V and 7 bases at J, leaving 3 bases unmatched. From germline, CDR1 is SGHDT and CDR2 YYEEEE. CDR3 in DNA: TGTGCCAGCAGCTGGACAGGGAAGCAGCCCCAGCATTTT. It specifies CASSWTGKQPQHF.

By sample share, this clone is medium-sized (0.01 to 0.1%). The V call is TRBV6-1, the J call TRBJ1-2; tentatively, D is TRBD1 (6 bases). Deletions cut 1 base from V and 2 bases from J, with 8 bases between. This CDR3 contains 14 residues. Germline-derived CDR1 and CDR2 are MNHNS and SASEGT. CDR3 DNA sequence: TGTGCCAGCAGTGAAGATGGGACAAACTATGGCTACACCTTC. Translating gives CASSEDGTNYGYTF.

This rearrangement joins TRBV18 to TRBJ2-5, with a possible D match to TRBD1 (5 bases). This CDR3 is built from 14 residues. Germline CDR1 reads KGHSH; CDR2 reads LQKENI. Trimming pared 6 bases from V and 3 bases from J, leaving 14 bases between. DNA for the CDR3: TGTGCCAGCTCCGGTAGGGGATCGGAAGAGACCCAGTACTTC. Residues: CASSGRGSEETQYF.

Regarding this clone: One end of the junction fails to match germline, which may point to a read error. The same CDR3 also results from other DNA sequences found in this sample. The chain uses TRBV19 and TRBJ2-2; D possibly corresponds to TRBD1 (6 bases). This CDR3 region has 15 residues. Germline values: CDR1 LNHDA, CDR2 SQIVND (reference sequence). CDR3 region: CASSIGQIDTGELFF. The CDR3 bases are TGTGCCAGTAGTATCGGACAGATTGACACCGGGGAACTGTTTTTT.

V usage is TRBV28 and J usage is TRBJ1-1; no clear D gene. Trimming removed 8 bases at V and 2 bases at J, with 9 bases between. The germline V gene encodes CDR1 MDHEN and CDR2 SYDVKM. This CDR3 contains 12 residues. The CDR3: CASRVINTEAFF. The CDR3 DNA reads TGTGCCAGCCGGGTCATTAACACTGAAGCTTTCTTT.

The CDR3 sequence: CASTLTSGSMEQYF. The CDR3 DNA reads TGTGCCAGCACCTTGACTAGCGGGAGCATGGAGCAGTACTTC. J is TRBJ2-7 and V is TRBV6-5, with 12 bases aligning to TRBD2. J gave up 7 bases and V 7 bases, and 8 bases lay outside the gene matches. CDR3 size: 14 residues. CDR1 and CDR2 (germline): MNHEY, SVGAGI.

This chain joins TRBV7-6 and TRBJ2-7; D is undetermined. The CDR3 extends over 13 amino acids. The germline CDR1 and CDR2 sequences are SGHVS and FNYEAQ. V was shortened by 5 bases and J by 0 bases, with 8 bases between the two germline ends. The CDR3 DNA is TGTGCCAGCAGCCTGAAAAGCTCCTACGAGCAGTACTTC. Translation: CASSLKSSYEQYF.

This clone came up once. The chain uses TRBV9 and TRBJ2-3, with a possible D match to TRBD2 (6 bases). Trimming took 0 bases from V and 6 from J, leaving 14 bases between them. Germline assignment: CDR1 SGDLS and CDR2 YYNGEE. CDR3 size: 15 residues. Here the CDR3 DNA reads TGTGCCAGCAGCGTAGAACGGGGGTATGCGGATACGCAGTATTTT. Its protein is CASSVERGYADTQYF.

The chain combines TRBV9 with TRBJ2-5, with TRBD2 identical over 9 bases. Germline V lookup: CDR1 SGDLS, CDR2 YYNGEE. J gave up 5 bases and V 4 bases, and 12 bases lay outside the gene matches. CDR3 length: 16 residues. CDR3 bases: TGTGCCAGCAGCCCCTCTAGGCGGCGGGAGGGGGAGACCCAGTACTTC. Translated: CASSPSRRREGETQYF.